This T cell receptor beta chain derives from a study of CD8+ T cells in alopecia areata. Isolation of CD4+ and CD8+ T cells from PBMCs was achieved by sorting. Findings and limits, study-wide: Besides other cells, scalp samples also yield sequences of resident alphabeta T cells from normal skin. Normal scalp showed lower clonality than lesional scalp, especially alopecia totalis/universalis. Patients shared TCRs less clearly than mice did, possibly owing to HLA.

Germline lookup yields CDR1 SQVTM and CDR2 ANQGSEA. V was pared by 3 bases and J by 4 bases, with 9 bases of the junction left unmatched. This CDR3 comprises 17 residues. Extracted RNA was reverse transcribed, and the resulting cDNA served as sequencing template. The table came from immunoSEQ multiplex PCR; TCRdb's copy has only in-frame clones and leaves some out. Here the sample spans 120,000 to 150,000 clones, approximately 60% being singletons. The table lists this clone with a few counts. The target antigen is unknown. The clonotype was recovered from a human donor in good health. The rearrangement uses TRBV29-1 and TRBJ2-1; 13 nucleotides line up with TRBD2. What was sequenced was CD8+ T cells sorted from blood. CDR3 DNA: TGCAGCGTTGACGGGACTAGCGGGACATCTAGGTACAATGAGCAGTTCTTC. Translation gives CSVDGTSGTSRYNEQFF.